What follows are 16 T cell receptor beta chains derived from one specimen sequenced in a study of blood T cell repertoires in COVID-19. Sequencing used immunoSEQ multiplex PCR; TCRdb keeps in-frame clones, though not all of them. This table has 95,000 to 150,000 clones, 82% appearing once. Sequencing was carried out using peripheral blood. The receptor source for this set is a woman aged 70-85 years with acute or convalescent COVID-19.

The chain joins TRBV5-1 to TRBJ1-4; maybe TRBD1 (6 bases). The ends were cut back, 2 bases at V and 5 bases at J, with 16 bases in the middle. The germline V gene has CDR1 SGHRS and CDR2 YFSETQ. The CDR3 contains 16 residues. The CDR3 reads CASSFQGGLVNEKLFF. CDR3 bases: TGCGCCAGCAGCTTTCAAGGGGGATTAGTAAATGAAAAACTGTTTTTT.

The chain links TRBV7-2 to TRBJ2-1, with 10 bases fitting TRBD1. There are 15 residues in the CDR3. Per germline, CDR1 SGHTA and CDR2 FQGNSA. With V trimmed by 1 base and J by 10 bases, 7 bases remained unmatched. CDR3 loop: CASSLGLGQGDEQFF. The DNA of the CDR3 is TGTGCCAGCAGCTTAGGCCTCGGACAGGGGGACGAGCAGTTCTTC.

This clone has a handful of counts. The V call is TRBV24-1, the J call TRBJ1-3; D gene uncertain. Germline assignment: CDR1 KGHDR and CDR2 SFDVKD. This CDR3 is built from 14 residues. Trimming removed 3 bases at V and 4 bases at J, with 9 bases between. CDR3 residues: CATSDPSAGNTIYF. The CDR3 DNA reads TGTGCCACCAGTGATCCAAGTGCGGGAAACACCATATATTTT.

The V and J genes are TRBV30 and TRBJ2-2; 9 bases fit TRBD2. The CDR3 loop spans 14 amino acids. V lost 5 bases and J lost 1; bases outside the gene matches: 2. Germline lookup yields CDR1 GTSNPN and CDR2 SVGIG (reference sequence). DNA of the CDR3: TGTGCCTGGTTAGCGGGGGAGAACACCGGGGAGCTGTTTTTT. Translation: CAWLAGENTGELFF. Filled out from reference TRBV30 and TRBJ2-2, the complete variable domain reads SQTIHQWPATLVQPVGSPLSLECTVEGTSNPNLYWYRQAAGRGLQLLFYSVGIGQISSEVPQNLSASRPQDRQFILSSKKLLLSDSGFYLCAWLAGENTGELFFGEGSRLTVL.

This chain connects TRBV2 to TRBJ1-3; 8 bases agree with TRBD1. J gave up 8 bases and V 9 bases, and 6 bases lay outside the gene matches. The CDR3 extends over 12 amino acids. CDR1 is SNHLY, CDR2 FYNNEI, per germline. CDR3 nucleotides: TGTGCCAGAGAAGGACAGGGTGACACCATATATTTT. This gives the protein CAREGQGDTIYF.

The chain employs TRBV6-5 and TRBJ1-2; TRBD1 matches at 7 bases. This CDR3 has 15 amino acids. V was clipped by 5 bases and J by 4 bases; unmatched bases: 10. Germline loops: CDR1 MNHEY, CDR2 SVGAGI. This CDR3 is CASSTTGTAGYGYTF. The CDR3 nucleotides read TGTGCCAGCAGTACTACCGGGACAGCAGGCTATGGCTACACCTTC.

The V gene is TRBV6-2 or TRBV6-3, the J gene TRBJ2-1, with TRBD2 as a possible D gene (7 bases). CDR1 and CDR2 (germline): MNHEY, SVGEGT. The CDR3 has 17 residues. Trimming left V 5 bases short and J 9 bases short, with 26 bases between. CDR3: CASSNPLGGGTSGEQFF. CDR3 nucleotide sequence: TGTGCCAGCAGTAACCCCCTGGGGGGGGGCACCTCGGGTGAGCAGTTCTTC.

CDR3: CASSLTSSYNEQFF. The CDR3 coding sequence is TGTGCCAGCAGCTTAACCAGCTCCTACAATGAGCAGTTCTTC. This chain joins TRBV7-9 and TRBJ2-1; D is unresolved. This CDR3 has 14 residues. Germline CDR1 reads SEHNR; CDR2 reads FQNEAQ (reference sequence). With 2 bases removed from V and 0 bases from J, the gap between germline ends came to 5 bases.

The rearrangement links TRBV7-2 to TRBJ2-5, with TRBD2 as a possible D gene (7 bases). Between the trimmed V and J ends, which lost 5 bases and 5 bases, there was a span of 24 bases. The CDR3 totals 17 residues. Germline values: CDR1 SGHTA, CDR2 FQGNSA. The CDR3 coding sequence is TGTGCCAGCAGCCATTATCGGGCGGGGGACATATTGGAGACCCAGTACTTC. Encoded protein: CASSHYRAGDILETQYF.

The CDR3 loop is CASSPRGQGMNQPQHF. The CDR3 DNA follows: TGTGCCAGCAGCCCCCGAGGACAGGGGATGAATCAGCCCCAGCATTTT. J is TRBJ1-5 and V is TRBV5-6; 9 bases line up with TRBD1. Germline V lookup: CDR1 SGHDT, CDR2 YYEEEE. CDR3 length equals 16 residues. With 4 bases clipped from V and 4 bases from J, the junction kept 9 bases outside the gene matches.

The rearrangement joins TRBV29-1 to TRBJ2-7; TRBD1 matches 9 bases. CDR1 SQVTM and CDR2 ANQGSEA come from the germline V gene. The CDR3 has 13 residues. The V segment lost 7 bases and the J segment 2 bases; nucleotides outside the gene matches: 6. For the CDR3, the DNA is TGCAGCGCAGTAGGGACAGGGACCTACGAGCAGTACTTC. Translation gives CSAVGTGTYEQYF.

The CDR3 DNA follows: TGTGCCAGCAGTGAGACAGCCACTAACTATGGCTACACCTTC. It translates to CASSETATNYGYTF. The V and J genes are TRBV6-4 and TRBJ1-2; D possibly corresponds to TRBD1 (5 bases). Trimming left V 3 bases short and J 0 bases short, with 8 bases between. Germline V lookup: CDR1 MRHNA, CDR2 SNTAGT. This CDR3 has 14 amino acids.

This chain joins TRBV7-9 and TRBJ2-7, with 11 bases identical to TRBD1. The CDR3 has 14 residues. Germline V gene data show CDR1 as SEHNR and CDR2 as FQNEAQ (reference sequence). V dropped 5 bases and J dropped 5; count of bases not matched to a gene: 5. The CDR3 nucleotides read TGTGCCAGCAGCAGGACAGGGGGCTTCGACGAGCAGTACTTC. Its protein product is CASSRTGGFDEQYF.

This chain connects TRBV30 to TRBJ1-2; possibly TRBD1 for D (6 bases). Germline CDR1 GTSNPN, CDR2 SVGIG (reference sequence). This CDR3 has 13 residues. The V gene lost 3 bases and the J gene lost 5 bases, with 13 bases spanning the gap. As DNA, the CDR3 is TGTGCCTGGAGGGTACAGGGAAAATATGGCTACACCTTC. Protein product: CAWRVQGKYGYTF.

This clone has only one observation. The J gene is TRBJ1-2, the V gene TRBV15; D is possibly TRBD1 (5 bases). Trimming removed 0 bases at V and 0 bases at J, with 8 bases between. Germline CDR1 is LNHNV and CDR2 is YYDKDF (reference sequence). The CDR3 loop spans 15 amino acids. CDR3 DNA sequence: TGTGCCACCAGCAGAGAGGCGACAGCTAACTATGGCTACACCTTC. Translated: CATSREATANYGYTF.

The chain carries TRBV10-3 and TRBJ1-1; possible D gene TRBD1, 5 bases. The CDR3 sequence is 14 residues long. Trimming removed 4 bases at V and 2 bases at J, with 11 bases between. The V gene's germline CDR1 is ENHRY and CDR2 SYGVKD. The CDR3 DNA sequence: TGTGCCATCAGTGGGCAGGGAACCAACACTGAAGCTTTCTTT. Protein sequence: CAISGQGTNTEAFF.